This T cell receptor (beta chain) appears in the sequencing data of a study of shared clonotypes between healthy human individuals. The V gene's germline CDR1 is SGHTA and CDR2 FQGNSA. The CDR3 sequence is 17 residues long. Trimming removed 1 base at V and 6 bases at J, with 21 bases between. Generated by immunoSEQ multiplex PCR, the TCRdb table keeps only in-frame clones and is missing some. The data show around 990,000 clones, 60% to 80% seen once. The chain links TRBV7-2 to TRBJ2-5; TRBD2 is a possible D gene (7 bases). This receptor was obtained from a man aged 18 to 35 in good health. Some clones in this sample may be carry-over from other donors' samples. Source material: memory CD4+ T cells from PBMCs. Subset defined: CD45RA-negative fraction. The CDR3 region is CASSLVGGAGYPQTQYF. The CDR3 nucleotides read TGTGCCAGCAGCTTAGTAGGGGGGGCGGGGTACCCCCAGACCCAGTACTTC.